This T cell receptor (beta chain) was recorded in a study of cytomegalovirus exposure and HLA in healthy donors. Study-wide results and caveats: Researchers reported that a few CMV-associated chains were confirmed in vitro as CMV antigen-specific. In a later analysis, TCR beta V- and J-gene trimming was associated with a missense DCLRE1C variant. Roughly uniform sequencing depth across donors was assumed, possibly incorrectly.

PCR used 60 Vbeta primers and 13 Jbeta primers. Profiled with immunoSEQ multiplex PCR; TCRdb holds only in-frame clones, not every one. Of roughly 80,000 clones in the sample, roughly 80% were seen once. As regards this clone: The target antigen is unknown.

Germline CDR1 and CDR2: SGDLS and YYNGEE. CDR3 length: 16 amino acids. Trimming left V 0 bases short and J 0 bases short, with 12 bases between. The source of this sequence is a woman between 45 and 65 years old in good health and CMV-seronegative. This rearrangement joins TRBV9 to TRBJ1-1; D remains unclear. The sample consisted of PBMCs. In DNA form, the CDR3 reads TGTGCCAGCAGCGTAGGCCCGCTTACAATGAACACTGAAGCTTTCTTT. Its translation: CASSVGPLTMNTEAFF.